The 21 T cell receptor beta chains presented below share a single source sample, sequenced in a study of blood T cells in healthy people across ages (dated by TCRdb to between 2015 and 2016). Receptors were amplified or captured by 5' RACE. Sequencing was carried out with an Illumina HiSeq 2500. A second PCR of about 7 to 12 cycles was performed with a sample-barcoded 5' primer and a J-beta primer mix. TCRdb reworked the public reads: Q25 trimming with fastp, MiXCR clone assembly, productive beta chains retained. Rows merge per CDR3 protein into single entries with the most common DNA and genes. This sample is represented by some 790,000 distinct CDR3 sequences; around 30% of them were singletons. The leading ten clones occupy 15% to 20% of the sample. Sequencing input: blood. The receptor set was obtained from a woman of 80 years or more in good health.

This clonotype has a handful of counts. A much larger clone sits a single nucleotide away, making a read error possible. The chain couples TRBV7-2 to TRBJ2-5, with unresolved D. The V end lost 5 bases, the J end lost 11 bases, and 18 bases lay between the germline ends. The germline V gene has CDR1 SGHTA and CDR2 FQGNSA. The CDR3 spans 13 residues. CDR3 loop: CASSQSGVGEQYF. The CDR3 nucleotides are TGTGCCAGCAGCCAGAGTGGAGTCGGTGAGCAGTACTTC.

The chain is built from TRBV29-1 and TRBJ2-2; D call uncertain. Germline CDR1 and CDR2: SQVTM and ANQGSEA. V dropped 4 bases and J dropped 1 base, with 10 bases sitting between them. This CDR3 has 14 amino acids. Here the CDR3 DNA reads TGCAGCGTTGGGACGGCCTTGAACACCGGGGAGCTGTTTTTT. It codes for CSVGTALNTGELFF.

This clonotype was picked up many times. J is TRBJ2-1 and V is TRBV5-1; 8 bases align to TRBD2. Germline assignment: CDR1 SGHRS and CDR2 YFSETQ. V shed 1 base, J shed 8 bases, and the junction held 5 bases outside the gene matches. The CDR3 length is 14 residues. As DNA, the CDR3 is TGCGCCAGCAGCTTGCTCGGTAGCGGGGATGAGCAGTTCTTC. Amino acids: CASSLLGSGDEQFF.

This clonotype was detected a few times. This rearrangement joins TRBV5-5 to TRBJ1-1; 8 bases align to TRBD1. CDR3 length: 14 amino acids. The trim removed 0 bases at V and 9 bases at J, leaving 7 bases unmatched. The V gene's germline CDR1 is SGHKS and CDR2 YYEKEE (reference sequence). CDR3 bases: TGTGCCAGCAGCTTGGGACAGGGGATGGGTCAAGCTTTCTTT. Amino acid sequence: CASSLGQGMGQAFF.

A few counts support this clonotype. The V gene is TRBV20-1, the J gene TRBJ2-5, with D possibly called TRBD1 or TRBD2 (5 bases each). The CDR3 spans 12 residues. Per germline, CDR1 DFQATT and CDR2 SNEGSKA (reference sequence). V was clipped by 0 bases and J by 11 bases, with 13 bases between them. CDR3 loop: CSARDEGHAQYF. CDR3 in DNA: TGCAGTGCTAGAGATGAGGGGCACGCGCAGTACTTC.

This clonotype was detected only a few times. DNA for the CDR3: TGCAGTGCTTCGACAGGCGAAAGGGCTTCTGAAGCTTTCTTT. Residues: CSASTGERASEAFF. The rearrangement joins TRBV20-1 to TRBJ1-1, with TRBD1 as a possible D gene (6 bases). Trimming took off 5 bases at V and 6 bases at J, with 19 bases between the two ends. The CDR3 covers 14 residues. Germline-derived CDR1 and CDR2 are DFQATT and SNEGSKA (reference sequence).

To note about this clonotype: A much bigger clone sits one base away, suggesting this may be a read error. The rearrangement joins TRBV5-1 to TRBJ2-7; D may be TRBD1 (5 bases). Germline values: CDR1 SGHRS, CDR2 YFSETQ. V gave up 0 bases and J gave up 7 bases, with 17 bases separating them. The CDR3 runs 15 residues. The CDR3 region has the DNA TGCGCCAGCAGCTTGGAGTCAGGGTTCTACAATGAGCAGTACTTC. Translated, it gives CASSLESGFYNEQYF.

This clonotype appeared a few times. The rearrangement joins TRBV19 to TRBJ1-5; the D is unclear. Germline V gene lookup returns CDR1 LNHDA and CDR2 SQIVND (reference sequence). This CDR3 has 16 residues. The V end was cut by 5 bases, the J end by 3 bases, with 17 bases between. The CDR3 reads CASSARLDILNQPQHF. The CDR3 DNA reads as TGTGCCAGTAGTGCCCGGCTTGACATCCTCAATCAGCCCCAGCATTTT.

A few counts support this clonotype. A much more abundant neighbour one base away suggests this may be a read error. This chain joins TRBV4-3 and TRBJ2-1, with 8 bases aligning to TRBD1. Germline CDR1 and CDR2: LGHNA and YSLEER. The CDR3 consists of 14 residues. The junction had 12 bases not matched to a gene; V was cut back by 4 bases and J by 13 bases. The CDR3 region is CASSPQGARETQFF. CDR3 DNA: TGCGCCAGCAGCCCGCAGGGGGCAAGGGAGACCCAGTTCTTC.

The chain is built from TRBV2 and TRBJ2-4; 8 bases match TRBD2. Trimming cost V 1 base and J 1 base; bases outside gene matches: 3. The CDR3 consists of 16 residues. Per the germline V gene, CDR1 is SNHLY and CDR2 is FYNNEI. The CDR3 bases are TGTGCCAGCAGTGAAGGGACGGGAGGGGCCAAAAACATTCAGTACTTC. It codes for CASSEGTGGAKNIQYF.

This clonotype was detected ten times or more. CDR3 sequence: CASSQVAPSGGRQETQYF. The CDR3 DNA follows: TGCGCCAGCAGCCAAGTAGCCCCATCTGGTGGCAGGCAAGAGACCCAGTACTTC. The V gene is TRBV4-3, the J gene TRBJ2-5; D is uncertain. CDR3 length: 18 amino acids. V lost 1 base and J lost 2, with 20 bases in between. CDR1 and CDR2 (germline): LGHNA, YSLEER.

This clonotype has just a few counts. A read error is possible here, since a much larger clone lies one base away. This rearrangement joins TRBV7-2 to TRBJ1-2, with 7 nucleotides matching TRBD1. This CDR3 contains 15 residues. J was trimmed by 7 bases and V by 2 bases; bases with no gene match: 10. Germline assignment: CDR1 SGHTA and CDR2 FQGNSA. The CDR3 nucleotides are TGTGCCAGCAGCTTACATACAGGGGCGCCATGTGGCTACACCTTC. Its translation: CASSLHTGAPCGYTF. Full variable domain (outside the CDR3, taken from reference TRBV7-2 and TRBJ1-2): GAGVSQSPSNKVTEKGKDVELRCDPISGHTALYWYRQSLGQGLEFLIYFQGNSAPDKSGLPSDRFSAERTGGSVSTLTIQRTQQEDSAVYLCASSLHTGAPCGYTFGSGTRLTVV.

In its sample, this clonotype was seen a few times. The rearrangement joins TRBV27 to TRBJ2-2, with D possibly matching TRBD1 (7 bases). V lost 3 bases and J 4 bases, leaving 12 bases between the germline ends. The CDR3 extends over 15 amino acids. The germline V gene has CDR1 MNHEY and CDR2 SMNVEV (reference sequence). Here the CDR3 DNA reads TGTGCCAGCAGTTTCACAGGGGAGGTCACCGGGGAGCTGTTTTTT. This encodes CASSFTGEVTGELFF.

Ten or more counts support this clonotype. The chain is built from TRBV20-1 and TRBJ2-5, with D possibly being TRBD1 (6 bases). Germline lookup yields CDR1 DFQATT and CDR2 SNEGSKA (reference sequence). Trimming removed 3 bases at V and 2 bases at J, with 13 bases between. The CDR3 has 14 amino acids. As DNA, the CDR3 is TGCAGTGCTAGTAAGGACAGATTTCAAGAGACCCAGTACTTC. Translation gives CSASKDRFQETQYF.

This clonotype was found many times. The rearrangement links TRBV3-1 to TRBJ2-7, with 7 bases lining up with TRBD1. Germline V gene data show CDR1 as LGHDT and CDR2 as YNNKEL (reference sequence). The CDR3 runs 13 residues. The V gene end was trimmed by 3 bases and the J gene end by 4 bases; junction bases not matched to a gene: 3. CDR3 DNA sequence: TGTGCCAGCAGCCACGGGACAGATTACGAGCAGTACTTC. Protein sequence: CASSHGTDYEQYF.

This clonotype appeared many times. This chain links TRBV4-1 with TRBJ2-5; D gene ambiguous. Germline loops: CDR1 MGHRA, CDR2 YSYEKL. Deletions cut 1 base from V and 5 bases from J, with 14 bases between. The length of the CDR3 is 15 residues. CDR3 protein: CASSQGTSRRETQYF. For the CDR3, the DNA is TGCGCCAGCAGCCAAGGGACCTCCCGGCGGGAGACCCAGTACTTC.

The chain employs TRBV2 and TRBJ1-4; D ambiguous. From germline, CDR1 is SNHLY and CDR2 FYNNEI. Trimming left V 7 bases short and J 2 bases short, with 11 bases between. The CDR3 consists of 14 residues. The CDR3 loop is CASTSTRTNEKLFF. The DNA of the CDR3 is TGTGCCAGCACCTCGACACGGACTAATGAAAAACTGTTTTTT.

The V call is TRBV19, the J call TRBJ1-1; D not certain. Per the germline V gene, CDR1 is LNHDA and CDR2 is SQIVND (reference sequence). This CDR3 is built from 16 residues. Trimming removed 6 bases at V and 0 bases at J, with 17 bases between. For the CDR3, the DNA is TGTGCCAGTAGCTTTGGAGGTGCCAGCTTGAACACTGAAGCTTTCTTT. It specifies CASSFGGASLNTEAFF.

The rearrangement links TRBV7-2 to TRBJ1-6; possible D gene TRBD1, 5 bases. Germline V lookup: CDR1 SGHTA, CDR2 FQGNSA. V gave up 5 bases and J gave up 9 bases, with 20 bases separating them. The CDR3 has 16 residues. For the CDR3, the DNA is TGTGCCAGCAGCGCGGACCGGGGCGGGCGGGGTTCACCCCTCCACTTT. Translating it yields CASSADRGGRGSPLHF.

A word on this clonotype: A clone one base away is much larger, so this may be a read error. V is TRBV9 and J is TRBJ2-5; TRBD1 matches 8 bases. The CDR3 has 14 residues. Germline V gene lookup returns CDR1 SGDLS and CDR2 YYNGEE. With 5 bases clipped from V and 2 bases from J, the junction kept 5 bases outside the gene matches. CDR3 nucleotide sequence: TGTGCCAGCAGTGGGACAGGAAGTCAAGAGACCCAGTACTTC. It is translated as CASSGTGSQETQYF.

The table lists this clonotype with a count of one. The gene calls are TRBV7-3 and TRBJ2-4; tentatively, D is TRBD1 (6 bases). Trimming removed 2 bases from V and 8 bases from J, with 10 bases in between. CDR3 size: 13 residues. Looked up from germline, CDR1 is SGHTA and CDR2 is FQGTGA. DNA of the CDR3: TGTGCCAGCAGCTTACTAGGGGGAGACATTCAGTACTTC. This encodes CASSLLGGDIQYF.